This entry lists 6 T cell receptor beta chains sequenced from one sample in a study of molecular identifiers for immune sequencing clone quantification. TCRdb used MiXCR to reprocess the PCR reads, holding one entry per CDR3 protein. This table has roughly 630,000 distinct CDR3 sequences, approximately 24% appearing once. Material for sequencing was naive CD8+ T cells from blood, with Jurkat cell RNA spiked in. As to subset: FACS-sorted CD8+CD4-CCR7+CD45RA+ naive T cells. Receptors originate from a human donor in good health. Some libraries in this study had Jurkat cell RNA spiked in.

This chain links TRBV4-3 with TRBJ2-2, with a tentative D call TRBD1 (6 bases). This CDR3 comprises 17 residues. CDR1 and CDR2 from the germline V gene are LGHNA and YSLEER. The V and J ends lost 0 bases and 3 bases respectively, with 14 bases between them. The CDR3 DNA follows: TGCGCCAGCAGCCAAGACTCCGGGACATCACACACCGGGGAGCTGTTTTTT. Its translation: CASSQDSGTSHTGELFF.

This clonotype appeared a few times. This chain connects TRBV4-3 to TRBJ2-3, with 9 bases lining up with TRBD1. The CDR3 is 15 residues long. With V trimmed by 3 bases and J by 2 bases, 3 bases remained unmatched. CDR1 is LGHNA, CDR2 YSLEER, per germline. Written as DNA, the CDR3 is TGCGCCAGCAGCCAGCGGGACAGGGCCACAGATACGCAGTATTTT. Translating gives CASSQRDRATDTQYF.

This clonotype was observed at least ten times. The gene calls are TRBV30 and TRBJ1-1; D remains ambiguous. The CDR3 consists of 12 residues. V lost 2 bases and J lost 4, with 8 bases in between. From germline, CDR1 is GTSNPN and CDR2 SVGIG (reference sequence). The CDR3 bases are TGTGCCTGGAGTCCCGGAGGCACTGAAGCTTTCTTT. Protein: CAWSPGGTEAFF. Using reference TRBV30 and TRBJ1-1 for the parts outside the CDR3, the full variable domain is SQTIHQWPATLVQPVGSPLSLECTVEGTSNPNLYWYRQAAGRGLQLLFYSVGIGQISSEVPQNLSASRPQDRQFILSSKKLLLSDSGFYLCAWSPGGTEAFFGQGTRLTVV.

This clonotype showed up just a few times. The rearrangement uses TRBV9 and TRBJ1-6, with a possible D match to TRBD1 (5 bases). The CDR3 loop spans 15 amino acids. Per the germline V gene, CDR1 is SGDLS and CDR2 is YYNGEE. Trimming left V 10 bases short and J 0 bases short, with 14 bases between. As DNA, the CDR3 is TGTGCCGGCGGGGGGGGATTCTCCTATAATTCACCCCTCCACTTT. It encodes CAGGGGFSYNSPLHF. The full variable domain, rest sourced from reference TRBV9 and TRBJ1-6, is DSGVTQTPKHLITATGQRVTLRCSPRSGDLSVYWYQQSLDQGLQFLIQYYNGEERAKGNILERFSAQQFPDLHSELNLSSLELGDSALYFCAGGGGFSYNSPLHFGNGTRLTVT.

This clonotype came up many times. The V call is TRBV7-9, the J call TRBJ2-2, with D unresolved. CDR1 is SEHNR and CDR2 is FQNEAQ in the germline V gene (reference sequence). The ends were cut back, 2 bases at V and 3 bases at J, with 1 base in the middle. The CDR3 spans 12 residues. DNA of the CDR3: TGTGCCAGCAGCTTACACACCGGGGAGCTGTTTTTT. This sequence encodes CASSLHTGELFF.

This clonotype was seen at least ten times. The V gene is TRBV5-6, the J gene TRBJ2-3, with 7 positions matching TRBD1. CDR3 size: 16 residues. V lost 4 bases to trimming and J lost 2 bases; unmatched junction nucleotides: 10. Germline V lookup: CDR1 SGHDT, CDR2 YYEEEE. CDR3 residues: CASSGSGQLYTDTQYF. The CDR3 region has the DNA TGTGCCAGCAGCGGCTCGGGACAGCTATACACAGATACGCAGTATTTT.